This passage covers 29 T cell receptor beta chains from one sample sequenced in a study of blood T cell repertoires in COVID-19. Using immunoSEQ multiplex PCR, the repertoire was profiled, and TCRdb retains in-frame clones only, with some absent. The data show 150,000 to 200,000 clones, roughly 85% seen once. The material sequenced was PBMCs or T cells enriched from blood (not recorded which). These receptors originate from a woman younger than 30 who had recovered from COVID-19.

The chain employs TRBV27 and TRBJ1-1, with no clear D. Looked up from germline, CDR1 is MNHEY and CDR2 is SMNVEV (reference sequence). This CDR3 is 11 amino acids long. V was pared by 4 bases and J by 7 bases, with 7 bases between. In DNA, the CDR3 is TGTGCCAGCAGTTCCGAGGGTGAAGCTTTCTTT. It translates to CASSSEGEAFF.

The rearrangement uses TRBV5-6 and TRBJ1-1, with D unresolved. Germline-derived CDR1 and CDR2 are SGHDT and YYEEEE. This CDR3 comprises 15 residues. V shed 0 bases and J shed 1 base, with 10 bases lying between them. CDR3: CASSLDTAENTEAFF. The CDR3 DNA follows: TGTGCCAGCAGCTTGGACACTGCGGAGAACACTGAAGCTTTCTTT. Filled out from reference TRBV5-6 and TRBJ1-1, the complete variable domain reads DAGVTQSPTHLIKTRGQQVTLRCSPKSGHDTVSWYQQALGQGPQFIFQYYEEEERQRGNFPDRFSGHQFPNYSSELNVNALLLGDSALYLCASSLDTAENTEAFFGQGTRLTVV.

This clone has a handful of counts. The V and J genes are TRBV7-2 and TRBJ1-5; the D gene is possibly TRBD1 (6 bases). This CDR3 has 16 residues. Looked up from germline, CDR1 is SGHTA and CDR2 is FQGNSA. Between the trimmed V and J ends, which lost 4 bases and 0 bases, there was a span of 13 bases. The CDR3 spells CASSSGTPYSNQPQHF. CDR3 bases: TGTGCCAGCAGCTCCGGGACACCATATAGCAATCAGCCCCAGCATTTT.

The chain carries TRBV4-3 and TRBJ1-4; 8 bases align to TRBD1. CDR1 is LGHNA, CDR2 YSLEER, per germline. V trimming: 0 bases; J trimming: 8 bases; junction bases outside the gene matches: 11. This CDR3 is 17 amino acids long. In DNA, the CDR3 is TGCGCCAGCAGCCAAGATTTCCCCGGGACAGGAGGGGAAAAACTGTTTTTT. It specifies CASSQDFPGTGGEKLFF.

The chain employs TRBV4-2 and TRBJ2-7; D remains ambiguous. Germline-derived CDR1 and CDR2 are LGHNA and YNFKEQ. V dropped 1 base and J dropped 1 base, with 11 bases sitting between them. This CDR3 contains 15 residues. The CDR3 sequence is CASSQVERKSYEQYF. The CDR3 bases are TGTGCCAGCAGCCAAGTCGAGCGAAAATCCTACGAGCAGTACTTC.

The J gene is TRBJ1-3, the V gene TRBV7-8; possible D gene TRBD1, 5 bases. The CDR3 spans 17 residues. Germline CDR1 SGHVS, CDR2 FQNEAQ. Trimming cost V 2 bases and J 1 base, with 15 bases left between them. For the CDR3, the DNA is TGTGCCAGCAGCTTACCGGGGGGAGAAGGATCTGGAAACACCATATATTTT. It specifies CASSLPGGEGSGNTIYF.

This rearrangement joins TRBV18 to TRBJ1-1, with no clear D. There are 15 residues in the CDR3. CDR1 and CDR2 (germline): KGHSH, LQKENI. Trimming cost V 0 bases and J 8 bases, with 16 bases left between them. CDR3 sequence: CASSPPTATWIEAFF. CDR3 in DNA: TGTGCCAGCTCACCACCGACTGCTACATGGATAGAAGCTTTCTTT.

This sequence joins TRBV19 and TRBJ1-5; D is perhaps TRBD1 (5 bases). In germline, CDR1 is LNHDA, CDR2 SQIVND (reference sequence). Trimming shortened V by 4 bases and J by 6 bases, and 13 bases separated the two germline ends. The CDR3 sequence is 14 residues long. The CDR3 loop is CASSTQGGPQPQHF. The CDR3 region has the DNA TGTGCCAGTAGTACCCAGGGTGGACCTCAGCCCCAGCATTTT.

The chain combines TRBV28 with TRBJ1-5; 7 nucleotides agree with TRBD1. This CDR3 comprises 14 residues. CDR1 is MDHEN, CDR2 SYDVKM, per germline. After removal of 3 bases from V and 6 bases from J, the junction contained 5 bases not matched to a gene. In nucleotides, the CDR3 is TGTGCCAGCAGTTTGGGGACAGCCGGTCAGCCCCAGCATTTT. This translates into CASSLGTAGQPQHF. Together with reference TRBV28 and TRBJ1-5, the CDR3 gives the full variable domain: DVKVTQSSRYLVKRTGEKVFLECVQDMDHENMFWYRQDPGLGLRLIYFSYDVKMKEKGDIPEGYSVSREKKERFSLILESASTNQTSMYLCASSLGTAGQPQHFGDGTRLSIL.

This clone was seen once. The chain employs TRBV11-3 and TRBJ2-1; the D gene is possibly TRBD1 (6 bases). With 1 base removed from V and 5 bases from J, the gap between germline ends came to 9 bases. The CDR3 has 14 residues. From germline, CDR1 is SGHNT and CDR2 YENEEA. The CDR3 bases are TGTGCCAGCAGCTTAGGGGGGCTGCACAATGAGCAGTTCTTC. This codes for CASSLGGLHNEQFF.

The chain carries TRBV11-2 and TRBJ1-1, with D possibly TRBD1 on 6 matching bases. CDR3 length equals 15 residues. Trimming took off 1 base at V and 4 bases at J, with 13 bases between the two ends. Per the germline V gene, CDR1 is SGHAT and CDR2 is FQNNGV. The chain's CDR3 is CASSLAGAPSTEAFF. In DNA, the CDR3 is TGTGCCAGCAGCTTAGCAGGGGCGCCGAGCACTGAAGCTTTCTTT.

This chain joins TRBV27 and TRBJ1-5; D gene uncertain. CDR1 and CDR2 (germline): MNHEY, SMNVEV (reference sequence). The V gene lost 1 base and the J gene lost 6 bases, with 25 bases spanning the gap. The CDR3 sequence is 19 residues long. Here the CDR3 DNA reads TGTGCCAGCAGTTTATATGGTGCGGCAGACTCAAGCTTGGGTCAGCCCCAGCATTTT. Translated: CASSLYGAADSSLGQPQHF.

This clone was recorded a few times. This chain joins TRBV30 and TRBJ1-2; 7 bases align to TRBD1. J lost 4 bases, V lost 6 bases, and 8 bases had no gene match. The CDR3 spans 13 residues. CDR1 is GTSNPN, CDR2 SVGIG, per germline (reference sequence). The CDR3 DNA follows: TGTGCCTGCGCAGGACAGGCTCTCTATGGCTACACCTTC. Encoded protein: CACAGQALYGYTF.

This chain joins TRBV6-2 or TRBV6-3 and TRBJ2-5; 9 bases map to TRBD1. Germline V gene data show CDR1 as MNHEY and CDR2 as SVGEGT. V gave up 2 bases and J gave up 6 bases; unmatched junction bases: 7. The length of the CDR3 is 15 residues. CDR3 residues: CASSYDRGGMKTQYF. CDR3 sequence (DNA): TGTGCCAGCAGTTACGACAGGGGGGGGATGAAGACCCAGTACTTC.

As to this clone: At one boundary the junction diverges from the germline segment, which might be a read error. This chain links TRBV18 with TRBJ1-6; tentatively, D is TRBD1 (5 bases). The CDR3 covers 15 residues. The germline V gene has CDR1 KGHSH and CDR2 LQKENI. The CDR3 region is CASAPGGTYNSPLHF. The DNA for the CDR3 is TGTGCCAGCGCACCCGGGGGAACCTATAATTCACCCCTCCACTTT.

This sequence joins TRBV4-1 and TRBJ1-4; 7 positions match TRBD1. CDR1 is MGHRA and CDR2 is YSYEKL in the germline V gene. V was pared by 0 bases and J by 0 bases, with 1 base of the junction left unmatched. The length of the CDR3 is 16 residues. The CDR3 spells CASSQDQGATNEKLFF. The CDR3 DNA sequence: TGCGCCAGCAGCCAAGATCAGGGGGCAACTAATGAAAAACTGTTTTTT.

The chain employs TRBV18 and TRBJ1-5; weak D call: TRBD1 (6 bases). The CDR3 is 15 amino acids. CDR1 KGHSH and CDR2 LQKENI come from the germline V gene. Trimming stripped 3 bases from V and 4 bases from J, with 13 bases between. This chain's CDR3 is CASSPSQGKNQPQHF. The CDR3 coding sequence is TGTGCCAGCTCACCGTCACAGGGAAAAAATCAGCCCCAGCATTTT.

The chain employs TRBV28 and TRBJ1-6; D is undetermined. Germline V gene lookup returns CDR1 MDHEN and CDR2 SYDVKM. CDR3 length: 14 amino acids. The V gene lost 7 bases and the J gene lost 7 bases, with 14 bases spanning the gap. CDR3 nucleotides: TGTGCCAGCATTGGGCCAAATAGGAATTCACCCCTCCACTTT. Translation: CASIGPNRNSPLHF. The full variable domain, with the rest looked up from reference TRBV28 and TRBJ1-6, is DVKVTQSSRYLVKRTGEKVFLECVQDMDHENMFWYRQDPGLGLRLIYFSYDVKMKEKGDIPEGYSVSREKKERFSLILESASTNQTSMYLCASIGPNRNSPLHFGNGTRLTVT.

This chain links TRBV7-9 with TRBJ2-7; tentatively, D is TRBD1 (6 bases). CDR1 and CDR2 from the germline V gene are SEHNR and FQNEAQ (reference sequence). The CDR3 is 14 amino acids. Trimming removed 4 bases at V and 2 bases at J, with 12 bases between. The CDR3 spells CASSSVQGAYEQYF. CDR3 nucleotide sequence: TGTGCCAGCAGCTCAGTACAGGGTGCCTACGAGCAGTACTTC.

The chain is built from TRBV4-2 and TRBJ2-5; 9 bases agree with TRBD2. J was trimmed by 5 bases and V by 4 bases; bases with no gene match: 11. The CDR3 length is 16 residues. Germline V gene sequence: CDR1 LGHNA, CDR2 YNFKEQ. CDR3 loop: CASSPVGVAGAETQYF. CDR3 coding DNA: TGTGCCAGCAGCCCAGTAGGGGTAGCGGGGGCGGAGACCCAGTACTTC.

V usage is TRBV15 and J usage is TRBJ2-7, with 7 nucleotides matching TRBD1. Germline values: CDR1 LNHNV, CDR2 YYDKDF (reference sequence). The CDR3 contains 17 residues. V gave up 0 bases and J gave up 4 bases; unmatched junction bases: 12. The CDR3 region is CATSRDIGRGIGYEQYF. The DNA for the CDR3 is TGTGCCACCAGCAGAGATATCGGCAGGGGGATCGGTTACGAGCAGTACTTC.

This clone was found a few times. The chain couples TRBV29-1 to TRBJ1-3; a weak D match, TRBD1 (5 bases). The length of the CDR3 is 13 residues. Germline CDR1 reads SQVTM; CDR2 reads ANQGSEA. V lost 3 bases to trimming and J lost 2 bases, with 8 bases between them. The CDR3 here is CSVEVDTGNTIYF. The CDR3 region has the DNA TGCAGCGTTGAGGTGGACACTGGAAACACCATATATTTT.

This clone has a single count. The gene calls are TRBV29-1 and TRBJ2-5; 9 bases agree with TRBD2. Germline loops: CDR1 SQVTM, CDR2 ANQGSEA. The CDR3 is 18 amino acids. Written as DNA, the CDR3 is TGCCGCGCCGCGGGGGGGGCTCGCGGGGGGCTACCTCAAGAGACCCAGTACTTC. Residues: CRAAGGARGGLPQETQYF.

CDR3 sequence reads: CASSATGTGQPQHF. CDR3 bases: TGTGCCAGCAGCGCGACAGGGACGGGGCAGCCCCAGCATTTT. The chain is built from TRBV6-5 and TRBJ1-5; 7 bases line up with TRBD1. CDR1 and CDR2 from the germline V gene are MNHEY and SVGAGI. The CDR3 contains 14 residues. Trimming removed 6 bases from V and 7 bases from J; junction bases left unmatched: 9.

The CDR3 sequence: CSASERGAKGTGELFF. The DNA for the CDR3 is TGCAGTGCTAGTGAGCGGGGGGCCAAGGGAACCGGGGAGCTGTTTTTT. The V call is TRBV20-1, the J call TRBJ2-2, with TRBD2 matching 9 bases. Per germline, CDR1 DFQATT and CDR2 SNEGSKA (reference sequence). V gave up 3 bases and J gave up 5 bases; unmatched junction bases: 10. The CDR3 consists of 16 residues.

The chain combines TRBV27 with TRBJ1-5, with 8 bases that match TRBD1. V lost 5 bases, J lost 0 bases, and 3 bases stayed unmatched. This CDR3 is built from 15 residues. From germline, CDR1 is MNHEY and CDR2 SMNVEV (reference sequence). The CDR3 nucleotides read TGTGCCAGCAGTATGACAGGGGATAGCAATCAGCCCCAGCATTTT. This translates into CASSMTGDSNQPQHF.

This CDR3 reads CASSAADNLGTQYF. The CDR3 DNA reads as TGTGCCAGCAGCGCGGCCGACAACTTAGGTACGCAGTATTTT. V usage is TRBV9 and J usage is TRBJ2-3; D gene ambiguous. The germline V and J ends were trimmed by 3 bases and 8 bases, with 16 bases remaining between them. Per germline, CDR1 SGDLS and CDR2 YYNGEE. The CDR3 consists of 14 residues.

V gene TRBV28 combines with J gene TRBJ1-6, with 7 bases identical to TRBD1. CDR1 is MDHEN, CDR2 SYDVKM, per germline. The CDR3 contains 13 residues. Germline trimming cut 7 bases from V and 10 bases from J; bases unmatched to any gene: 7. The CDR3 is CASTTGDGSPLHF. As DNA, the CDR3 is TGTGCCAGCACCACAGGGGACGGGTCACCCCTCCACTTT.

This chain uses TRBV19 with TRBJ1-2; perhaps TRBD1 as D (6 bases). The CDR3 is made up of 16 amino acids. Germline loops: CDR1 LNHDA, CDR2 SQIVND (reference sequence). Trimming shortened V by 3 bases and J by 4 bases, and 18 bases separated the two germline ends. CDR3 nucleotide sequence: TGTGCCAGTAGTATTAGACGGCAGACAGGACTCTATGGCTACACCTTC. Its translation: CASSIRRQTGLYGYTF.